This T cell receptor beta chain was obtained from a study of T cell responses to AZD1222 COVID-19 vaccine. There are 14 residues in the CDR3. Germline V gene sequence: CDR1 SGHVS, CDR2 FNYEAQ. The V and J ends lost 5 bases and 4 bases, in that order; junction bases with no gene match: 5. Here immunoSEQ multiplex PCR was the method, and the copy in TCRdb shows in-frame clones only, minus some. The profile shows over 75,000 clones, approximately 89% of them singletons. The TCR sequence derives from an adult in good health. This sample comprised peripheral blood, obtained on day 0 of AZD1222 vaccination. This chain links TRBV7-6 with TRBJ2-7; 10 bases line up with TRBD1. The CDR3 DNA reads as TGTGCCAGCAGCGGCCGGGACAGGGGTTACGAGCAGTACTTC. Amino acid sequence: CASSGRDRGYEQYF.